The entry that follows covers one TCR beta chain sequence. TCRdb redid the calling of the 5' RACE reads with MiXCR, one entry per CDR3 protein. The sample gives a few hundred thousand distinct CDR3 sequences, under 9% of which show up once; over 2% is in the top ten. The CDR3 extends over 13 amino acids. CDR1 is SGHRS and CDR2 is YFSETQ in the germline V gene. Trimming took 4 bases from V and 12 from J; bases not matched to a gene: 11. The data are from a study of identical twins. The data were also submitted as part of a second study, on yellow fever vaccine responses in identical twins.

This clonotype was obtained from a woman younger than 35 in good health. J is TRBJ1-1 and V is TRBV5-1, with TRBD1 matching 8 bases. Sequenced sample: memory (CD45RO+) T cells sorted from blood. The CDR3 protein is CASSPDDRGKTFF. The CDR3, as DNA: TGCGCCAGCAGCCCTGACGACAGGGGAAAAACTTTCTTT. The full variable domain, its missing parts supplied by reference TRBV5-1 and TRBJ1-1, is KAGVTQTPRYLIKTRGQQVTLSCSPISGHRSVSWYQQTPGQGLQFLFEYFSETQRNKGNFPGRFSGRQFSNSRSEMNVSTLELGDSALYLCASSPDDRGKTFFGQGTRLTVV.